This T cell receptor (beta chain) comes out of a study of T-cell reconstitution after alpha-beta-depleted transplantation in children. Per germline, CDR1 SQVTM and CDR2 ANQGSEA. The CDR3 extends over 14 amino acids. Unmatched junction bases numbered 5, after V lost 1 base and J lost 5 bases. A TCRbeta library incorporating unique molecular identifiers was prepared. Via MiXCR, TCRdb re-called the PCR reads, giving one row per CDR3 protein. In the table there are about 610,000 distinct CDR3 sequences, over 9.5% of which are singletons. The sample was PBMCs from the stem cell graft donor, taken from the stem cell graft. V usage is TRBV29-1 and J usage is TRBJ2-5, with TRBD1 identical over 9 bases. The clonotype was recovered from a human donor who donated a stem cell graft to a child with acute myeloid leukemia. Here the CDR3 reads CSVEAGQGLETQYF. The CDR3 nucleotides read TGCAGCGTTGAAGCGGGACAGGGTCTGGAGACCCAGTACTTC.